Measured by frequency, the clone carrying this T cell receptor beta chain is medium-sized. This CDR3 has 15 residues. Germline V gene sequence: CDR1 LNHDA, CDR2 SQIVND (reference sequence). It was UMI-labeled 5' RACE by which the TCR beta libraries were made. TCRdb reworked the 5' RACE reads into one entry per CDR3 protein, no DNA. The sample includes around 19,000 distinct CDR3 sequences. A CCR7+ PD-1- TIGIT- phenotype characterized the stem-like memory CD8+ T cells (TSTEM). Total CD8+ T cells were enriched by negative magnetic separation. This entry is derived from a study of human CD8 memory T cell subsets.

The source material was CD8+ stem-like memory T cells (TSCM and TCM) sorted from PBMCs. The subset is: stem-like memory CD8 T cells (TSTEM), CCR7+ PD-1- TIGIT-. The chain recombines TRBV19 with TRBJ2-1; TCRdb picks TRBD2, but there is no DNA to check that call. This TCR was sampled from a human donor in good health. This CDR3 is CASSIRSGSYNEQFF. The full variable domain, in which reference TRBV19 and TRBJ2-1 provide the parts outside the CDR3, is DGGITQSPKYLFRKEGQNVTLSCEQNLNHDAMYWYRQDPGQGLRLIYYSQIVNDFQKGDIAEGYSVSREKKESFPLTVTSAQKNPTAFYLCASSIRSGSYNEQFFGPGTRLTVL.